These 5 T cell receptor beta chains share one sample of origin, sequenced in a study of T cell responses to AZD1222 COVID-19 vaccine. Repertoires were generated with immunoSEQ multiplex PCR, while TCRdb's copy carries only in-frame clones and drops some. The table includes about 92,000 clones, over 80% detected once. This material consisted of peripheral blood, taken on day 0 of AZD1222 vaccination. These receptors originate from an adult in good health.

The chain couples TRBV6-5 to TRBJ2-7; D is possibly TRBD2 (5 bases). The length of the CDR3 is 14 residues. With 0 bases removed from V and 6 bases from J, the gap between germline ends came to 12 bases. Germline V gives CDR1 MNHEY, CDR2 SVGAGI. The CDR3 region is CASSYSFVASEQYF. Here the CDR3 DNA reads TGTGCCAGCAGTTACTCCTTCGTAGCGAGCGAGCAGTACTTC.

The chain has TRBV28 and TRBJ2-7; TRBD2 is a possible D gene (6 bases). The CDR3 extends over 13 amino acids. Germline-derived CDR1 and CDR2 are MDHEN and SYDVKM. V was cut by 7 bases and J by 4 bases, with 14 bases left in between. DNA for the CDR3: TGTGCCAGCAAAGAGGGCGCGGGGTACGAGCAGTACTTC. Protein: CASKEGAGYEQYF.

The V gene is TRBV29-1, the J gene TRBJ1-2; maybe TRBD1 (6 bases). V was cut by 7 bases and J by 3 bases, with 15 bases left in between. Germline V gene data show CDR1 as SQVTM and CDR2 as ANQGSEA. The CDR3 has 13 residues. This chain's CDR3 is CSARGDTYYGYTF. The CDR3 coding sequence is TGCAGCGCCCGAGGGGACACTTACTATGGCTACACCTTC.

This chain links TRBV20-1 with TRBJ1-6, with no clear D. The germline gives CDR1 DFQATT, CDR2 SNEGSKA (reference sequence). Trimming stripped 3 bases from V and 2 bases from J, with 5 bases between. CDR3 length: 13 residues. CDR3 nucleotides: TGCAGTGCTAGTGCGGCCTATAATTCACCCCTCCACTTT. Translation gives CSASAAYNSPLHF.

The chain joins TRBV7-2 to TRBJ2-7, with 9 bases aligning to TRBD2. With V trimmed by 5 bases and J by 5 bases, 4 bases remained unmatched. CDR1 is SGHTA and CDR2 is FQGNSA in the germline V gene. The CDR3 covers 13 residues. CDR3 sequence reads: CASSIWTSDEQYF. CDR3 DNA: TGTGCCAGCAGCATATGGACTAGCGACGAGCAGTACTTC. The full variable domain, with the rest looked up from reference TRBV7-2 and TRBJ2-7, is GAGVSQSPSNKVTEKGKDVELRCDPISGHTALYWYRQSLGQGLEFLIYFQGNSAPDKSGLPSDRFSAERTGGSVSTLTIQRTQQEDSAVYLCASSIWTSDEQYFGPGTRLTVT.